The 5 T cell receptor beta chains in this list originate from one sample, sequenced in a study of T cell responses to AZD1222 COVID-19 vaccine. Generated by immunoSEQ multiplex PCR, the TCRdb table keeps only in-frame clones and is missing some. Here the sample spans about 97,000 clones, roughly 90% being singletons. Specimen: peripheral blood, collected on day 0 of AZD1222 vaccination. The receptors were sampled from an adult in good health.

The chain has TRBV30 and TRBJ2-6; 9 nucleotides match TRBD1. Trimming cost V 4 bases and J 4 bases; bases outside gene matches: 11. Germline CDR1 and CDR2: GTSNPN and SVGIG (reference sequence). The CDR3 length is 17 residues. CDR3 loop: CAWKRGTGRPGANVLTF. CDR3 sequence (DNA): TGTGCCTGGAAAAGGGGGACAGGGAGGCCCGGGGCCAACGTCCTGACTTTC.

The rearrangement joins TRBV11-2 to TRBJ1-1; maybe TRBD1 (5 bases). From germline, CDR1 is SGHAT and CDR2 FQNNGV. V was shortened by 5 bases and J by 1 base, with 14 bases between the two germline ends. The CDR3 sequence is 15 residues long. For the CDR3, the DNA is TGTGCCAGCAGCACCGGGGACTTATCGAACACTGAAGCTTTCTTT. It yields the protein CASSTGDLSNTEAFF. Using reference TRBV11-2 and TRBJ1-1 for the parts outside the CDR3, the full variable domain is EAGVAQSPRYKIIEKRQSVAFWCNPISGHATLYWYQQILGQGPKLLIQFQNNGVVDDSQLPKDRFSAERLKGVDSTLKIQPAKLEDSAVYLCASSTGDLSNTEAFFGQGTRLTVV.

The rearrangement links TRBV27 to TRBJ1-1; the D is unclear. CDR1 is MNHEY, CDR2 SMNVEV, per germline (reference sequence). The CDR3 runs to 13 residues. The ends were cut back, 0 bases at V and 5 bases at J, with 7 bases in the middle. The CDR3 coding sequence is TGTGCCAGCAGTTTATCGGTCAGAACTGAAGCTTTCTTT. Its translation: CASSLSVRTEAFF.

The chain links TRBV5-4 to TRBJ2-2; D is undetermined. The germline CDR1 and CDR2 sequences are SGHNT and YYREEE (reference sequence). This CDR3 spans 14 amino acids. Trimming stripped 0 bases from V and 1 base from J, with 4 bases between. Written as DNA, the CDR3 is TGTGCCAGCAGCTTGGGTGGGAACACCGGGGAGCTGTTTTTT. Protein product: CASSLGGNTGELFF.

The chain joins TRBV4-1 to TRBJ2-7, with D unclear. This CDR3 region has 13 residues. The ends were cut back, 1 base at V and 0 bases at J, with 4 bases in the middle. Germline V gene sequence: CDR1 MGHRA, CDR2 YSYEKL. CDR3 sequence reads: CASSQGVSYEQYF. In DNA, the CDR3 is TGCGCCAGCAGCCAAGGGGTCTCCTACGAGCAGTACTTC.